This TCR beta chain came from a study of STAT3 mutations in large granular lymphocyte leukemia. Study as a whole: Immunosuppressive therapy was given to more than half of T-LGLL patients.

On this clone itself: The antigen is undetermined.

Clones were read by immunoSEQ multiplex PCR, and TCRdb kept only the in-frame ones, dropping some. The repertoire consists of about 42,000 clones, with about 81% occurring once and the leading ten covering around 0.44%. The germline CDR1 and CDR2 sequences are WSHSY and SAAADI. The CDR3 loop spans 13 amino acids. Between the trimmed V and J ends, which lost 7 bases and 7 bases, there was a span of 11 bases. Regarding the study as a whole: In T-cell large granular lymphocyte leukemia, about half of patients showed multiple immunodominant subclonotypes. Sampling intervals varied between patients and samples.

The sample taken for sequencing was PBMCs. This TCR was recovered from a human donor with T large granular lymphocyte leukemia. Some clones in this sample may be carry-over from other donors' samples. The gene calls are TRBV10-2 and TRBJ1-6; D ambiguous. In DNA form, the CDR3 reads TGCGCCAGCAAAAACACTAGAAATTCACCCCTCCACTTT. Translated: CASKNTRNSPLHF.